This is a list of T cell receptor beta chains from one sample in a study of spatial heterogeneity in lung cancer. Via MiXCR, TCRdb re-called the 5' RACE reads, giving one row per CDR3 protein. The top ten hold 25% to 30% of the sample, which has 5,900 or so distinct CDR3 sequences, roughly 7.4% seen once. Here the sequenced sample was lung tumor tissue, taken at surgery. These receptors originate from a female donor with early-stage non-small cell lung cancer. CDR3s include the opening cysteine and the closing phenylalanine or tryptophan. A D gene is named only where the DNA matches it firmly. Clone size is stated in some rows and not others, as once, few, many or a class when expanded.

V	J	D	size	CDR3	DNA
TRBV2	TRBJ2-3	TRBD2	few	CASSGLAGSTDTQYF	TGTGCCAGCAGTGGACTAGCGGGGAGCACAGATACGCAGTATTTT
TRBV28	TRBJ1-5	.	many	CASTAYLDQPQHF	TGTGCCAGCACTGCCTATCTGGATCAGCCCCAGCATTTT
TRBV6-6	TRBJ2-7	.	many	CASSRHSYEQYF	TGTGCCAGCAGTCGACACTCCTACGAGCAGTACTTC
TRBV20-1	TRBJ2-1	.	many	CSAPIRNSVSYNEQFF	TGCAGTGCTCCTATTCGAAATAGTGTGTCCTACAATGAGCAGTTCTTC
TRBV10-3	TRBJ2-5	TRBD1	many	CAISAGTGQETQYF	TGTGCCATCAGCGCCGGGACAGGGCAAGAGACCCAGTACTTC
TRBV27	TRBJ2-3	.	.	CASSPVVDDTDTQYF	TGTGCCAGCAGCCCTGTGGTCGATGACACAGATACGCAGTATTTT
TRBV5-1	TRBJ2-5	.	medium-sized	CASSLGSDRTQTQYF	TGCGCCAGCAGCCTTGGAAGTGACAGAACCCAGACCCAGTACTTC
TRBV6-6	TRBJ1-1	TRBD1	many	CASSDTGVTEAFF	TGTGCCAGCAGTGACACAGGGGTCACTGAAGCTTTCTTT
TRBV23-1	TRBJ2-7	.	many	CASSLRTAISYEQYF	TGCGCCAGCAGTCTGCGGACAGCAATTTCCTACGAGCAGTACTTC
TRBV15	TRBJ2-1	TRBD2	many	CATSSSGLANNEQFF	TGTGCCACCAGCAGTTCGGGACTAGCAAACAATGAGCAGTTCTTC
TRBV28	TRBJ1-4	.	large	CASRQQGGNEKLFF	TGTGCCAGCAGACAGCAGGGAGGGAATGAAAAACTGTTTTTT
TRBV7-8	TRBJ1-2	.	many	CASSPRANYGYTF	TGTGCCAGCAGCCCGCGAGCTAACTATGGCTACACCTTC
TRBV7-6	TRBJ2-5	TRBD1	many	CASSLRTGGLETQYF	TGTGCCAGCAGCTTAAGGACAGGGGGACTAGAGACCCAGTACTTC
TRBV6-6	TRBJ1-1	.	medium-sized	CASTIGPKGTEAFF	TGTGCCAGCACAATCGGCCCCAAGGGCACTGAAGCTTTCTTT
TRBV10-2	TRBJ2-7	TRBD1	medium-sized	CASGVSPGQGYEQYF	TGCGCCAGCGGGGTCAGTCCGGGACAGGGCTACGAGCAGTACTTC
TRBV7-2	TRBJ2-2	.	medium-sized	CASSLGGSGTGELFF	TGTGCCAGCAGCTTAGGGGGTAGTGGCACCGGGGAGCTGTTTTTT
TRBV29-1	TRBJ2-1	TRBD2	many	CSVDTARGANNEQFF	TGCAGCGTTGATACGGCGCGGGGGGCCAACAATGAGCAGTTCTTC
TRBV20-1	TRBJ2-7	TRBD1	.	CSASGQGRQGRPYEQYF	TGCAGTGCTAGTGGGCAGGGCCGACAGGGAAGGCCCTACGAGCAGTACTTC
TRBV29-1	TRBJ1-1	.	many	CSATGHPNTEAFF	TGCAGCGCAACGGGACACCCGAACACTGAAGCTTTCTTT
TRBV28	TRBJ2-1	.	many	CASSFSDRDNEQFF	TGTGCCAGCAGTTTTTCGGACAGAGACAATGAGCAGTTCTTC
TRBV7-6	TRBJ2-1	.	medium-sized	CASSFSGLHNEQFF	TGTGCCAGCAGCTTTAGCGGTCTACACAATGAGCAGTTCTTC
TRBV3-1	TRBJ2-6	TRBD1	many	CASSLDRGLSGANVLTF	TGTGCCAGCAGCCTCGACAGGGGGTTATCTGGGGCCAACGTCCTGACTTTC
TRBV4-2	TRBJ2-7	.	.	CASSQADLPSYEQYF	TGTGCCAGCAGCCAAGCAGACTTACCATCCTACGAGCAGTACTTC
TRBV6-1	TRBJ2-3	.	many	CASGRGTYVTDTQYF	TGTGCCAGTGGGAGAGGGACATATGTGACAGATACGCAGTATTTT
TRBV20-1	TRBJ2-5	TRBD1	medium-sized	CSAPPGQNQETQYF	TGCAGTGCTCCACCGGGACAGAACCAAGAGACCCAGTACTTC
TRBV5-4	TRBJ2-2	TRBD2	medium-sized	CASSSDSGGAGELFF	TGTGCCAGCAGCAGTGATAGCGGGGGGGCCGGGGAGCTGTTTTTT
TRBV20-1	TRBJ2-3	.	many	CSARSRGDTQYF	TGCAGTGCTAGATCTAGAGGGGATACGCAGTATTTT
TRBV7-2	TRBJ2-7	.	medium-sized	CASSLGPEREQYF	TGTGCCAGCAGCCTGGGGCCGGAGCGTGAGCAGTACTTC
TRBV20-1	TRBJ1-3	TRBD1	many	CSAAKGTVSSGNTIYF	TGCAGTGCTGCTAAAGGGACAGTCAGTTCTGGAAACACCATATATTTT
TRBV29-1	TRBJ2-1	.	many	CSVDLAGANEQFF	TGCAGCGTTGATTTGGCAGGGGCCAATGAGCAGTTCTTC
TRBV29-1	TRBJ1-1	.	many	CSVEVGQGVTEAFF	TGCAGCGTTGAAGTGGGGCAGGGTGTCACTGAAGCTTTCTTT
TRBV27	TRBJ2-4	.	medium-sized	CASSPALGAKNIQYF	TGTGCCAGCAGCCCCGCTCTTGGAGCCAAAAACATTCAGTACTTC
TRBV11-2	TRBJ2-7	.	many	CASSLSGSYEQYF	TGTGCCAGCAGCTTAAGCGGTTCCTACGAGCAGTACTTC
TRBV20-1	TRBJ1-1	.	many	CSARRGEAKAFF	TGCAGTGCTAGAAGGGGGGAGGCCAAAGCTTTCTTT
TRBV20-1	TRBJ2-7	TRBD2	many	CSASDLAGGYEQYF	TGCAGTGCTAGTGACCTAGCGGGAGGGTACGAGCAGTACTTC
TRBV12-3/TRBV12-4	TRBJ1-2	TRBD1	medium-sized	CASRRQGQGASGYTF	TGTGCCAGCAGGCGCCAAGGACAGGGGGCTAGCGGCTACACCTTC
TRBV4-3	TRBJ2-3	TRBD2	many	CASSQGSRLAGSTDTQYF	TGCGCCAGCAGCCAAGGAAGTCGACTAGCGGGGAGCACAGATACGCAGTATTTT
TRBV5-5	TRBJ1-5	.	medium-sized	CASSLGGGNQPQHF	TGTGCCAGCAGCTTGGGGGGAGGCAATCAGCCCCAGCATTTT
TRBV15	TRBJ2-2	.	many	CATKATLTSTGELFF	TGTGCCACCAAGGCGACATTGACCTCGACCGGGGAGCTGTTTTTT
TRBV27	TRBJ2-7	TRBD2	many	CASSSAGGRYEQYF	TGTGCCAGCAGTTCAGCGGGAGGGCGGTACGAGCAGTACTTC
TRBV6-5	TRBJ2-7	.	.	CASSDRGLGNIQQYF	TGTGCCAGCAGTGACCGGGGACTCGGAAATATCCAGCAGTACTTC
TRBV11-1	TRBJ2-2	.	medium-sized	CASSLGDRNTGELFF	TGTGCCAGCAGCTTGGGGGACCGAAACACCGGGGAGCTGTTTTTT
TRBV7-2	TRBJ1-1	TRBD1	medium-sized	CASSSGTGATEAFF	TGTGCCAGCAGCTCCGGGACAGGGGCGACTGAAGCTTTCTTT
TRBV3-1	TRBJ2-7	.	many	CASSPQRSYEQYF	TGTGCCAGCAGCCCGCAAAGGTCCTACGAGCAGTACTTC
TRBV6-5	TRBJ1-2	.	many	CASSYLDTNYGYTF	TGTGCCAGCAGTTACCTGGACACCAACTATGGCTACACCTTC
TRBV11-2	TRBJ2-6	.	medium-sized	CASSLGGRSGANVLTF	TGTGCCAGCAGCTTAGGGGGCAGGTCTGGGGCCAACGTCCTGACTTTC
TRBV5-1	TRBJ2-2	.	many	CASSFGGENTGELFF	TGCGCCAGCAGCTTCGGTGGCGAGAACACCGGGGAGCTGTTTTTT
TRBV19	TRBJ2-1	TRBD1	many	CASSRGTGPGHEQFF	TGTGCCAGTAGTAGGGGGACAGGCCCAGGTCATGAGCAGTTCTTC
TRBV12-3/TRBV12-4	TRBJ2-1	TRBD2	large	CASSSLAGGSNEQFF	TGTGCCAGCAGTTCCCTAGCGGGGGGCTCCAATGAGCAGTTCTTC
TRBV9	TRBJ2-3	TRBD2	medium-sized	CASSGGLAGGSTDTQYF	TGTGCCAGCAGCGGAGGACTAGCGGGAGGAAGCACAGATACGCAGTATTTT
TRBV9	TRBJ2-3	.	.	CASSGRTSTDTQYF	TGTGCCAGCAGCGGACGGACTAGCACAGATACGCAGTATTTT
TRBV29-1	TRBJ2-7	TRBD2	medium-sized	CSVAAGGTYEQYF	TGCAGCGTTGCAGCGGGAGGAACCTACGAGCAGTACTTC
TRBV30	TRBJ1-2	TRBD1	many	CAWSFRQGSNYGYTF	TGTGCCTGGAGTTTCAGACAGGGGTCTAACTATGGCTACACCTTC
TRBV9	TRBJ2-3	TRBD1	medium-sized	CASSVGTGTDTQYF	TGTGCCAGCAGCGTCGGGACAGGGACAGATACGCAGTATTTT